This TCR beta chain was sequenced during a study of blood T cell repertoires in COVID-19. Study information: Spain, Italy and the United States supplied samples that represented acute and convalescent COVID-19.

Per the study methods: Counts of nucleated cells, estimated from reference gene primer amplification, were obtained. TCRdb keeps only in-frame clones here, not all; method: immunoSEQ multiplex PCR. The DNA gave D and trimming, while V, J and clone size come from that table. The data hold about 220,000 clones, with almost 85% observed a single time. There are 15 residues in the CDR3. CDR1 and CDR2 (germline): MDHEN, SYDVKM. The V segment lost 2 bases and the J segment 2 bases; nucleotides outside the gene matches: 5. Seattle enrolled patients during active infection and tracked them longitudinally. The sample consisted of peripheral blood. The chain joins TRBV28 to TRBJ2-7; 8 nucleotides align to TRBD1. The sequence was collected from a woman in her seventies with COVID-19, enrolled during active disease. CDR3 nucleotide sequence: TGTGCCAGCAGTTTAGGGGACAGGCGAACCTACGAGCAGTACTTC. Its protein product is CASSLGDRRTYEQYF.